Following are 9 T cell receptor beta chains from one sample sequenced in a study of Ad26.COV2.S vaccination and SARS-CoV-2 variants. The sample's treatment: some 19 received Ad26.COV2.S at low or high dose, single or two shots; 5 received placebo; per-sample allocation not given. Sample collection was performed on day 63 after the first vaccine or placebo injection. Some clones are missing from TCRdb's copy, which holds only in-frame ones; the method was immunoSEQ multiplex PCR. The sample holds 400,000 or so clones, approximately 90% seen once. The specimen was peripheral blood, collected in a trial of Ad26.COV2.S vaccine versus placebo. The source of these receptors is a person between 18 and 65 years old who received the Ad26.COV2.S COVID-19 vaccine or a placebo.

V usage is TRBV5-6 and J usage is TRBJ2-1; 12 bases are shared with TRBD2. The V segment lost 0 bases and the J segment 13 bases; nucleotides outside the gene matches: 8. The germline gives CDR1 SGHDT, CDR2 YYEEEE. There are 15 residues in the CDR3. CDR3 sequence: CASSLGGLAGISQFF. The DNA for the CDR3 is TGTGCCAGCAGCTTGGGGGGACTAGCGGGCATCAGTCAGTTCTTC.

V gene TRBV7-2 combines with J gene TRBJ2-1; possibly TRBD2 for D (5 bases). Germline CDR1 and CDR2: SGHTA and FQGNSA. With 1 base removed from V and 1 base from J, the gap between germline ends came to 8 bases. This CDR3 has 15 residues. This CDR3 reads CASSLVRGSYNEQFF. The CDR3 DNA sequence: TGTGCCAGCAGCTTAGTACGGGGATCCTACAATGAGCAGTTCTTC. The variable domain in full, with the rest retrieved from reference TRBV7-2 and TRBJ2-1, is GAGVSQSPSNKVTEKGKDVELRCDPISGHTALYWYRQSLGQGLEFLIYFQGNSAPDKSGLPSDRFSAERTGGSVSTLTIQRTQQEDSAVYLCASSLVRGSYNEQFFGPGTRLTVL.

This clone was observed a single time. The rearrangement links TRBV4-1 to TRBJ2-3; 7 bases map to TRBD1. V lost 3 bases to trimming and J lost 2 bases; unmatched junction nucleotides: 11. CDR3 length: 17 amino acids. Germline CDR1 MGHRA, CDR2 YSYEKL. CDR3 sequence (DNA): TGCGCCAGCAGCCAGCAAGGATCTAGGGGGCCCACAGATACGCAGTATTTT. Protein product: CASSQQGSRGPTDTQYF.

V is TRBV5-1 and J is TRBJ2-2; 10 bases agree with TRBD1. Per germline, CDR1 SGHRS and CDR2 YFSETQ. V shed 4 bases and J 5 bases; nucleotides not matched to a gene: 8. This CDR3 region has 16 residues. CDR3 region: CASSLAGTGVTGELFF. The CDR3 coding sequence is TGCGCCAGCAGCCTCGCCGGGACAGGGGTAACCGGGGAGCTGTTTTTT.

The chain recombines TRBV29-1 with TRBJ2-7, with D possibly being TRBD1 (6 bases). The CDR3 runs to 14 residues. Trimming took off 3 bases at V and 4 bases at J, with 16 bases between the two ends. Germline CDR1 is SQVTM and CDR2 is ANQGSEA. CDR3 DNA: TGCAGCGTTGATATACAGGGTCAGAAATACGAGCAGTACTTC. Encoded protein: CSVDIQGQKYEQYF.

This clone has a single count. The genes are TRBV7-9 and TRBJ2-7, with no clear D. Germline values: CDR1 SEHNR, CDR2 FQNEAQ (reference sequence). The V and J ends lost 5 bases and 3 bases respectively, with 20 bases between them. This CDR3 is 16 amino acids long. The CDR3 nucleotides read TGTGCCAGCAGCCCAATTAATGTTGGCAGAGACTACGAGCAGTACTTC. Translation: CASSPINVGRDYEQYF.

The chain is built from TRBV5-4 and TRBJ1-2, with D unclear. The germline V and J ends were trimmed by 1 base and 4 bases, with 14 bases remaining between them. The CDR3 runs 15 residues. The germline V gene has CDR1 SGHNT and CDR2 YYREEE (reference sequence). CDR3 loop: CASSLLGSGGYGYTF. CDR3 in DNA: TGTGCCAGCAGCTTGCTGGGCTCTGGAGGCTATGGCTACACCTTC.

The chain carries TRBV4-1 and TRBJ1-5; unclear D gene. Germline CDR1 is MGHRA and CDR2 is YSYEKL. V was clipped by 4 bases and J by 0 bases, with 10 bases between them. CDR3 length: 15 residues. In DNA, the CDR3 is TGCGCCAGCAGCCGAAACCAAGATAGCAATCAGCCCCAGCATTTT. Translated: CASSRNQDSNQPQHF.

The chain has TRBV7-9 and TRBJ1-2; D not certain. The germline V and J ends were trimmed by 1 base and 0 bases, with 15 bases remaining between them. This CDR3 has 17 amino acids. Germline V gene lookup returns CDR1 SEHNR and CDR2 FQNEAQ (reference sequence). The CDR3 bases are TGTGCCAGCAGCTTAGTAGTCGCAACCCCTCCTAACTATGGCTACACCTTC. Protein: CASSLVVATPPNYGYTF.